This T cell receptor beta chain was profiled in a study of T cell responses to AZD1222 COVID-19 vaccine. Concerning this clone: Its target is not known.

Study results and limitations: Clonal diversity was possibly underestimated, and the donors were mostly white British, with more females.

TCRdb keeps only in-frame clones here, not all; method: immunoSEQ multiplex PCR. The sample yields about 170,000 clones, 80% to 90% seen once. This CDR3 has 15 residues. Germline CDR1 is MNHEY and CDR2 is SVGAGI. Between the trimmed V and J ends, which lost 7 bases and 0 bases, there was a span of 13 bases. The sequenced sample was peripheral blood, obtained on day 0 of AZD1222 vaccination. The chain recombines TRBV6-5 with TRBJ1-3, with D uncertain. This receptor was identified in an adult in good health. CDR3 sequence reads: CASTESWYSGNTIYF. For the CDR3, the DNA is TGTGCCAGCACCGAGTCATGGTACTCTGGAAACACCATATATTTT.